Listed here is a single T cell receptor beta chain. Its antigen is currently unknown. The junction differs from germline at one of its ends, possibly a read error. This sample stems from a study of post-analysis software for immune sequencing data. Study-wide results and limits: Batch-matched samples strongly co-clustered by F measure. Patients used several TRBV segments, including TRBV5-6, TRBV5-1 and TRBV20-1, more often than controls.

The authors incorporated unique molecular identifiers into the TCR beta cDNA libraries. A single record per CDR3 protein comes from TCRdb applying MiXCR to the PCR reads. The sample has 450,000 or so distinct CDR3 sequences; under 55% are singletons. Germline CDR1 and CDR2: SNHLY and FYNNEI. The CDR3 spans 15 residues. The sequenced material came from blood. The receptor was isolated from a girl aged 10-17 years with multiple sclerosis. The V call is TRBV2, the J call TRBJ1-1, with D possibly matching TRBD1 (6 bases). Written as DNA, the CDR3 is TGTGCCAGCAGTGAAAGGGCAGGGGTGAACGCTGAAGCTTTCTTT. Translating it yields CASSERAGVNAEAFF.